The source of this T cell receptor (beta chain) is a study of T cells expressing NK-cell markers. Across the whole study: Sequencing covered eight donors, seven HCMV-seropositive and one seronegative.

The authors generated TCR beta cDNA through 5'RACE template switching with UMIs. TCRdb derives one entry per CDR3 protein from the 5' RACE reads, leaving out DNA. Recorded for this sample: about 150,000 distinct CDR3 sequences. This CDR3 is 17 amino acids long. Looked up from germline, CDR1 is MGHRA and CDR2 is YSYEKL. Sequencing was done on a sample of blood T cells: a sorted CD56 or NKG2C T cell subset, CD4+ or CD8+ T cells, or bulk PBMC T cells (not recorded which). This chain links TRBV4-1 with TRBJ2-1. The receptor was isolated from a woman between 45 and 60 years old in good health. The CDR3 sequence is CASSQDVDLGNYNEQFF.